This T cell receptor (beta chain) stems from a study of regulatory T cells in long-lasting Graves disease. Worth noting for this clonotype: Its specificity is not known.

The CDR3 loop spans 16 amino acids. CDR1 DFQATT and CDR2 SNEGSKA come from the germline V gene (reference sequence). V gave up 0 bases and J gave up 2 bases; unmatched junction bases: 6. General study points: Graves' patients with persistent disease showed TCR diversity lower than patients newly diagnosed. Persistent disease showed a preference for TRBV28, TRBJ1-2 and TRBJ2-5.

Time point meaning: newly diagnosed GD, antithyroid drugs for less than 3 months. From RNA extracted from PBMCs, the TCR library was made. CDR3 regions were amplified by Arm-PCR using iRepertoire HTBI primers to build TCR beta libraries. One entry per CDR3 protein results from TCRdb running MiXCR on the multiplex PCR reads. The table shows 450,000 to 600,000 distinct CDR3 sequences, with approximately 13% occurring only once. The same sample was also used in a study of T cells in Graves' hyperthyroidism and ophthalmopathy. That source adds: RT-PCR in the first round (using the HTBI primer set) targeted the TCR CDR3.

Sequenced here: peripheral blood mononuclear cells (PBMCs), sampled at new diagnosis, from a patient treated with antithyroid drugs. J is TRBJ2-7 and V is TRBV20-1; 11 bases are shared with TRBD1. The sequence was collected from a man in his thirties or forties with Graves disease. CDR3 sequence: CSARDKGGQGAYEQYF. The CDR3, as DNA: TGCAGTGCTAGAGATAAAGGGGGACAGGGGGCCTACGAGCAGTACTTC.